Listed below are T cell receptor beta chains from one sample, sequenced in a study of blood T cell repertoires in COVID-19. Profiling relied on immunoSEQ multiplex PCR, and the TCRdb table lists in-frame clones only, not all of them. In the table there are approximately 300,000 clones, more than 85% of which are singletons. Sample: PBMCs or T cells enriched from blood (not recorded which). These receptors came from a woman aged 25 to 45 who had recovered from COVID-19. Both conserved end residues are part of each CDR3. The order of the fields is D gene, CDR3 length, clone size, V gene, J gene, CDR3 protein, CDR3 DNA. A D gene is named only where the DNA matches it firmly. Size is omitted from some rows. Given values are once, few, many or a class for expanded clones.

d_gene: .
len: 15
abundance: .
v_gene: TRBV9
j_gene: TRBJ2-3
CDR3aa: CASSVSRSSTDTQYF
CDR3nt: TGTGCCAGCAGCGTATCCAGGTCAAGCACAGATACGCAGTATTTT

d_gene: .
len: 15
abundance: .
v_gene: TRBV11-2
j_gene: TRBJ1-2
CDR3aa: CASSSRAGGDYGYTF
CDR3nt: TGTGCCAGCAGCTCCCGGGCGGGGGGCGACTATGGCTACACCTTC

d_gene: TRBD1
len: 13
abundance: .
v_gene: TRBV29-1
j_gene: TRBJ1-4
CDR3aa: CSVSDRGKEKLFF
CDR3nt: TGCAGCGTTTCGGACAGGGGGAAGGAAAAACTGTTTTTT

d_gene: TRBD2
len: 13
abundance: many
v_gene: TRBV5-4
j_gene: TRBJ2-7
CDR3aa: CASSYLAGGEQYF
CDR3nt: TGTGCCAGCAGTTATCTAGCGGGAGGCGAGCAGTACTTC

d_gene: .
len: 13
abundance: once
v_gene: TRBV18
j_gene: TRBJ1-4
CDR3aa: CASSPPGDDRLFF
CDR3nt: TGTGCCAGCTCACCACCCGGAGACGACCGACTGTTTTTT

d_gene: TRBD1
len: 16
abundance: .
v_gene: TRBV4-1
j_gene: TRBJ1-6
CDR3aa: CASSQAAQGRYSPLHF
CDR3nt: TGCGCCAGCAGCCAAGCTGCACAGGGGCGATATTCACCCCTCCACTTT

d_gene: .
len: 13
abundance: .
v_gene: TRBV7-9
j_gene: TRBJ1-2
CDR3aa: CASSRQDYYGYTF
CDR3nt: TGTGCCAGCAGCCGGCAGGACTACTATGGCTACACCTTC

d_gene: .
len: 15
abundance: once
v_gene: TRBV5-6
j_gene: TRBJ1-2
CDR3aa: CASSLGQAVNYGYTF
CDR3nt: TGTGCCAGCAGCTTGGGACAGGCGGTCAACTATGGCTACACCTTC

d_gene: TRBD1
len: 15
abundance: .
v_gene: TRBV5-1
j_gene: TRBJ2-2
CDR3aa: CASSWTGSNTGELFF
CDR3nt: TGCGCCAGCAGCTGGACAGGGTCGAACACCGGGGAGCTGTTTTTT

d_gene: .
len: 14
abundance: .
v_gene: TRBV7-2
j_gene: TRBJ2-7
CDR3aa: CASSMTEYSYEQYF
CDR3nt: TGTGCCAGCAGCATGACAGAGTACTCCTACGAGCAGTACTTC

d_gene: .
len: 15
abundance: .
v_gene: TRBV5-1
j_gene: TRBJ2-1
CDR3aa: CASSLGGDSYNEQFF
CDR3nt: TGCGCCAGCAGCTTGGGCGGGGACTCCTACAATGAGCAGTTCTTC

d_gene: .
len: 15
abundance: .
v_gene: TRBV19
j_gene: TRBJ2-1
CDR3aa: CASSIYRSSYNEQFF
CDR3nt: TGTGCCAGTAGTATCTACCGAAGCTCCTACAATGAGCAGTTCTTC

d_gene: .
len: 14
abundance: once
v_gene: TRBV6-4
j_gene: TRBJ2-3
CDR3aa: CASSDGTSTDTQYF
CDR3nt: TGTGCCAGCAGTGACGGGACTAGCACAGATACGCAGTATTTT

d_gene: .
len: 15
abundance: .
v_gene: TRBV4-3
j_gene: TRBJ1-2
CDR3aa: CASSQSKQLPYGYTF
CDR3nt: TGCGCCAGCAGCCAAAGCAAACAGTTGCCTTATGGCTACACCTTC

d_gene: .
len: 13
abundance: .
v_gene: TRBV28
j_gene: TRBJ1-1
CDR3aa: CASSTTENTEAFF
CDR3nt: TGTGCCAGCAGTACGACAGAGAACACTGAAGCTTTCTTT